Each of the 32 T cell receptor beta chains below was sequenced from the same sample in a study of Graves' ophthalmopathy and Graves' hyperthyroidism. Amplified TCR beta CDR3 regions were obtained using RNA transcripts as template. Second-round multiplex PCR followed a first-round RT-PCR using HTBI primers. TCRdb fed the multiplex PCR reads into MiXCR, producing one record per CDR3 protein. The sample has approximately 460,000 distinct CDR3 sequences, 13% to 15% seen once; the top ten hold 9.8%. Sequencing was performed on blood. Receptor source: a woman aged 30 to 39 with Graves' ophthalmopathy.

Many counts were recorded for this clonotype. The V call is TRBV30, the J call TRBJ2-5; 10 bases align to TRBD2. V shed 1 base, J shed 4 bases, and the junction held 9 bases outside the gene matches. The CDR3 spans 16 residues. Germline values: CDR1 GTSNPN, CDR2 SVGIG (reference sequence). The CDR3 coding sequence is TGTGCCTGGAGTGGATCGGCTAGCGGGAGAACAGAGACCCAGTACTTC. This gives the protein CAWSGSASGRTETQYF.

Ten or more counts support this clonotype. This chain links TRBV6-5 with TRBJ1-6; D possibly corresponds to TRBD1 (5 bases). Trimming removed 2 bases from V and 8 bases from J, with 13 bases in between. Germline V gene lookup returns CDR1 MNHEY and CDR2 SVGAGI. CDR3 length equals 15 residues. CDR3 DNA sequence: TGTGCCAGCAGTTACCACGACAGCATCCATTCACCCCTCCACTTT. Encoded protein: CASSYHDSIHSPLHF.

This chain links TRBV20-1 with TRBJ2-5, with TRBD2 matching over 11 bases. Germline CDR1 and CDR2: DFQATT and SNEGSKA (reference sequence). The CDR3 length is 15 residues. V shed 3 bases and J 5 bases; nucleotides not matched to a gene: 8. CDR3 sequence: CSASRLAGGRETQYF. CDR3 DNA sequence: TGCAGTGCTAGCAGGCTAGCGGGAGGACGGGAGACCCAGTACTTC.

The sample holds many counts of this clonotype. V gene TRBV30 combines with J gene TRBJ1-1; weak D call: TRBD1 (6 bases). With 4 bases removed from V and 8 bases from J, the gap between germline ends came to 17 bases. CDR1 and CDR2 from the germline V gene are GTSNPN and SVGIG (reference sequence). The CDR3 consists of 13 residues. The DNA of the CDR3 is TGTGCCTGGACCGTGGACAGCCTGCCCGAAGCTTTCTTT. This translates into CAWTVDSLPEAFF.

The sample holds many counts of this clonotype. The CDR3 DNA is TGTGCCAGCAGCGGGCAGGGCATGGTTCGGTCACCCCTCCACTTT. Amino acids: CASSGQGMVRSPLHF. The chain employs TRBV27 and TRBJ1-6; D is perhaps TRBD1 (5 bases). V lost 6 bases, J lost 10 bases, and 19 bases lay in between. Germline CDR1 reads MNHEY; CDR2 reads SMNVEV (reference sequence). This CDR3 has 15 residues.

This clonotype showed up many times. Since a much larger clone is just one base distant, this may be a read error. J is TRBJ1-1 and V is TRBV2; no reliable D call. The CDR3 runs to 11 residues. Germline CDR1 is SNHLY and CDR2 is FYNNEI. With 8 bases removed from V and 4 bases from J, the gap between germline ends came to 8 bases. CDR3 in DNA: TGTGCCAGCGGATTCGGCACTGAAGCTTTCTTT. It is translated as CASGFGTEAFF.

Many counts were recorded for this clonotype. Here the CDR3 reads CASSPPTSGRGETQYF. The CDR3 coding sequence is TGTGCCAGCAGTCCTCCGACTAGCGGGAGAGGAGAGACCCAGTACTTC. J is TRBJ2-5 and V is TRBV28; 12 bases fit TRBD2. From germline, CDR1 is MDHEN and CDR2 SYDVKM. The CDR3 extends over 16 amino acids. V shed 5 bases and J 4 bases; nucleotides not matched to a gene: 8.

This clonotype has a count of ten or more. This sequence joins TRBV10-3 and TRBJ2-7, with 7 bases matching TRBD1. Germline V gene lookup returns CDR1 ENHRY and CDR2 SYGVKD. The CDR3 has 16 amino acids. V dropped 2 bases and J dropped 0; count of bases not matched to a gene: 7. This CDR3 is CAISEDGQVPSYEQYF. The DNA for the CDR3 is TGTGCCATCAGTGAGGATGGACAGGTACCCTCCTACGAGCAGTACTTC.

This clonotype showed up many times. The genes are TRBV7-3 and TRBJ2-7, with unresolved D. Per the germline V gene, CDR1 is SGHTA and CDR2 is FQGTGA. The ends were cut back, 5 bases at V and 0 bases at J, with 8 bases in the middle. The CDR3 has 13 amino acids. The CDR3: CASSPSPSYEQYF. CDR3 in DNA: TGTGCCAGCAGCCCAAGTCCCTCCTACGAGCAGTACTTC. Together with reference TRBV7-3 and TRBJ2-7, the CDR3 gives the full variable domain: GAGVSQTPSNKVTEKGKYVELRCDPISGHTALYWYRQSLGQGPEFLIYFQGTGAADDSGLPNDRFFAVRPEGSVSTLKIQRTERGDSAVYLCASSPSPSYEQYFGPGTRLTVT.

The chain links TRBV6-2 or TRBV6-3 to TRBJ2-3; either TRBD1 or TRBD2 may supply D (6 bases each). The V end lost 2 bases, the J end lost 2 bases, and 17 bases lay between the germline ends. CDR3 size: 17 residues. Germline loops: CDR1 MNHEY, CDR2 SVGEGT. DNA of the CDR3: TGTGCCAGCAGTTACCCCTCCGGGGGCCAGGTCACAGATACGCAGTATTTT. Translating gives CASSYPSGGQVTDTQYF.

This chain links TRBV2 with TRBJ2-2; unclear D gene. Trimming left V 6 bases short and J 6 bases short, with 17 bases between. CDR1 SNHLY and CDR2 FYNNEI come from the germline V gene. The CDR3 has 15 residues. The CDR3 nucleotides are TGTGCCAGCAGGCGTACCGGGCCCGGAGCCGGGGAGCTGTTTTTT. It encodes CASRRTGPGAGELFF.

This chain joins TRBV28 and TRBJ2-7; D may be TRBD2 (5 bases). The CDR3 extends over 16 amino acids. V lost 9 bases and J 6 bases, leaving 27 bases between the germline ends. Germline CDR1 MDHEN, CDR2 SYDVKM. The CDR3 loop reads CASAPGYSIPGSEQYF. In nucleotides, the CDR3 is TGTGCCAGTGCTCCGGGATACTCTATTCCCGGCTCCGAGCAGTACTTC. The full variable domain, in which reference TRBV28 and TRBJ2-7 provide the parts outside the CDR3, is DVKVTQSSRYLVKRTGEKVFLECVQDMDHENMFWYRQDPGLGLRLIYFSYDVKMKEKGDIPEGYSVSREKKERFSLILESASTNQTSMYLCASAPGYSIPGSEQYFGPGTRLTVT.

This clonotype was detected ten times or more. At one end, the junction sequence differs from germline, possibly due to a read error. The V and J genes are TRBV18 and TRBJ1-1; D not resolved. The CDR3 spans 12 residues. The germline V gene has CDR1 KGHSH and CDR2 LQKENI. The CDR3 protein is CASSAPYTEAFF. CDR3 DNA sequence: TGTGCCAGCTCAGCACCGTACACTGAAGCTTTCTTT.

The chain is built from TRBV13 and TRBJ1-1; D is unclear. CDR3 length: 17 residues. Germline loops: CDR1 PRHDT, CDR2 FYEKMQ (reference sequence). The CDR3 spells CAISSHPARSLNTEAFF. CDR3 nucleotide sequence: TGTGCTATCAGCTCCCACCCCGCTAGGAGTCTCAACACTGAAGCTTTCTTT.

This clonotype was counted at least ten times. The CDR3, as DNA: TGTGCCAGCAGCTTATCAGCCCGGACGGACGGCTACACCTTC. Encoded protein: CASSLSARTDGYTF. The chain links TRBV7-9 to TRBJ1-2; D is undetermined. V lost 2 bases, J lost 8 bases, and 15 bases lay in between. Germline CDR1 reads SEHNR; CDR2 reads FQNEAQ (reference sequence). The CDR3 is 14 residues long.

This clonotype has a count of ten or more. CDR3 in amino acids: CASRRTTNTEAFF. The CDR3 DNA is TGTGCCAGCAGGCGAACCACGAACACTGAAGCTTTCTTT. The chain is built from TRBV12-3 or TRBV12-4 and TRBJ1-1; D ambiguous. This CDR3 is 13 amino acids long. V was shortened by 6 bases and J by 1 base, with 9 bases between the two germline ends.

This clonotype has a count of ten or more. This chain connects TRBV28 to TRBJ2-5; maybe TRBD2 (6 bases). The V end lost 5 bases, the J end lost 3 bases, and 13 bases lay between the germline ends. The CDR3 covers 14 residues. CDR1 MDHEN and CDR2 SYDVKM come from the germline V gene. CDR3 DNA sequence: TGTGCCAGCAGTGGACCGGGACTCGAAGAGACCCAGTACTTC. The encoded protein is CASSGPGLEETQYF.

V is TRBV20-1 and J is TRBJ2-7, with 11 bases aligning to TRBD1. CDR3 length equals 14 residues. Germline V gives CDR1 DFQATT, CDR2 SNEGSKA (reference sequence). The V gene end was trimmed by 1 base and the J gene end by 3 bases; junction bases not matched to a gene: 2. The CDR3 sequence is CSARGGTGGYEQYF. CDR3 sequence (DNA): TGCAGTGCTAGAGGAGGGACAGGGGGCTACGAGCAGTACTTC.

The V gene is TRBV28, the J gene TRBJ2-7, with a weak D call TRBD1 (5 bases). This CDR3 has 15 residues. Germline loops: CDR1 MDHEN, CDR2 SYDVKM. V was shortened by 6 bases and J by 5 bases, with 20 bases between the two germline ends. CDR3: CASRFRQPPLDEQYF. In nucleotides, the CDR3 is TGTGCCAGCAGGTTTCGACAGCCTCCCCTAGACGAGCAGTACTTC. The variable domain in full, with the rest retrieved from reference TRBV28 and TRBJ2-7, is DVKVTQSSRYLVKRTGEKVFLECVQDMDHENMFWYRQDPGLGLRLIYFSYDVKMKEKGDIPEGYSVSREKKERFSLILESASTNQTSMYLCASRFRQPPLDEQYFGPGTRLTVT.

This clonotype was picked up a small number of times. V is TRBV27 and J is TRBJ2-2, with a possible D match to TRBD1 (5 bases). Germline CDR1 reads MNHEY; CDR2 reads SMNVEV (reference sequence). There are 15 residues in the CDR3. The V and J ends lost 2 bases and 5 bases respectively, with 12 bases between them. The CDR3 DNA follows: TGTGCCAGCAGTTTAGCCTCAGGGCGGACCGGGGAGCTGTTTTTT. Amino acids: CASSLASGRTGELFF.

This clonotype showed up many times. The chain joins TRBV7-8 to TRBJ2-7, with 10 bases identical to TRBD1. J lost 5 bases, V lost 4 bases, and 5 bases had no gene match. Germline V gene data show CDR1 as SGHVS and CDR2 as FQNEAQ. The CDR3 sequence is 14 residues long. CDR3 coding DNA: TGTGCCAGCAGCTCGGGACAGGGGTTGGACGAGCAGTACTTC. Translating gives CASSSGQGLDEQYF.

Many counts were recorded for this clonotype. The CDR3 here is CASSGYFEGETQYF. CDR3 nucleotides: TGTGCCAGCAGCGGCTATTTTGAGGGCGAGACCCAGTACTTC. This chain joins TRBV2 and TRBJ2-5; tentatively, D is TRBD2 (5 bases). V lost 6 bases to trimming and J lost 5 bases, with 16 bases between them. Germline V gene sequence: CDR1 SNHLY, CDR2 FYNNEI. CDR3 length: 14 residues. The full variable domain, in which reference TRBV2 and TRBJ2-5 provide the parts outside the CDR3, is EPEVTQTPSHQVTQMGQEVILRCVPISNHLYFYWYRQILGQKVEFLVSFYNNEISEKSEIFDDQFSVERPDGSNFTLKIRSTKLEDSAMYFCASSGYFEGETQYFGPGTRLLVL.

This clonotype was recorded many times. CDR3 amino acids: CAWSVNGGGATEAFF. The DNA for the CDR3 is TGTGCCTGGAGTGTAAACGGAGGGGGCGCCACTGAAGCTTTCTTT. V gene TRBV30 combines with J gene TRBJ1-1, with 7 nucleotides matching TRBD1. The trim removed 0 bases at V and 4 bases at J, leaving 8 bases unmatched. The CDR3 runs to 15 residues. The germline V gene encodes CDR1 GTSNPN and CDR2 SVGIG (reference sequence).

CDR3 DNA: TGTGCCAGCAGTCTCCCAGTGGGGGAGACCCAGTACTTC. This codes for CASSLPVGETQYF. The chain carries TRBV28 and TRBJ2-5; D remains unclear. V was cut by 5 bases and J by 5 bases, with 12 bases left in between. CDR3 length: 13 amino acids. Per germline, CDR1 MDHEN and CDR2 SYDVKM.

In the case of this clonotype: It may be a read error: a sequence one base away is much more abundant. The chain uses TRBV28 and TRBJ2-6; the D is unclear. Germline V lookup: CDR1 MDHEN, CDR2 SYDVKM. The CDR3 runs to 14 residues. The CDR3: CVSSRRSGANVLTF. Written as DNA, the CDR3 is TGTGTCAGCAGTCGGAGATCTGGGGCCAACGTCCTGACTTTC.

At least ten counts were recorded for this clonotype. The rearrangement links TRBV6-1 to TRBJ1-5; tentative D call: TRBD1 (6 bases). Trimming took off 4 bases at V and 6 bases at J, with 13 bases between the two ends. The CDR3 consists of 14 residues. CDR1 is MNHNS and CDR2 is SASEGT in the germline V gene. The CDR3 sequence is CASSGLGGFQPQHF. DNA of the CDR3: TGTGCCAGCAGTGGCCTGGGGGGCTTTCAGCCCCAGCATTTT.

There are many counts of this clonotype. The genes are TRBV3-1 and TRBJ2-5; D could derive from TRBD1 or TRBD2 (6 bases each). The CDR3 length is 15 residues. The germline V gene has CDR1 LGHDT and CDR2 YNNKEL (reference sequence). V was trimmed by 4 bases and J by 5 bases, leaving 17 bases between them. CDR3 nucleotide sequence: TGTGCCAGCAGCCGACAATCGGGGGCGCGGGAGACCCAGTACTTC. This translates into CASSRQSGARETQYF.

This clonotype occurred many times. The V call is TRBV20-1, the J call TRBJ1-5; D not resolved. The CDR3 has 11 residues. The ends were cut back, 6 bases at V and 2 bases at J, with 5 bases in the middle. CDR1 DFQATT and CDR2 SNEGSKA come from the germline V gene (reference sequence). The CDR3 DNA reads TGCAGTGCCAAGGGCAATCAGCCCCAGCATTTT. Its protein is CSAKGNQPQHF.

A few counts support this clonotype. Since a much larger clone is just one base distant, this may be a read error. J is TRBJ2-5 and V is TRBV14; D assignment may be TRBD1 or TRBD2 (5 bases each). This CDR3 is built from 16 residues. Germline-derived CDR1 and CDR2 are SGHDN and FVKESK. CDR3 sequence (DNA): TGTGCCAGCAGCCAAGGTCGGGCCGGACTGACAGAGACCAAGTACTTC. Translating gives CASSQGRAGLTETKYF.

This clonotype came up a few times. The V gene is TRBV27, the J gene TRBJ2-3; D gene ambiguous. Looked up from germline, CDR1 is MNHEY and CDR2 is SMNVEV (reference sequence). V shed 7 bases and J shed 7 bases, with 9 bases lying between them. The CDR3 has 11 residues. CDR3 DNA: TGTGCCAGCACGCTGGGGAATACGCAGTATTTT. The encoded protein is CASTLGNTQYF.

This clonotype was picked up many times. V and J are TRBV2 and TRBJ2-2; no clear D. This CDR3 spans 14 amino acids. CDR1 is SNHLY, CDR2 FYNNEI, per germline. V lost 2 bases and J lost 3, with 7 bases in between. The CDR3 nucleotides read TGTGCCAGCAGTGAAAGGCCGGACACCGGGGAGCTGTTTTTT. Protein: CASSERPDTGELFF.

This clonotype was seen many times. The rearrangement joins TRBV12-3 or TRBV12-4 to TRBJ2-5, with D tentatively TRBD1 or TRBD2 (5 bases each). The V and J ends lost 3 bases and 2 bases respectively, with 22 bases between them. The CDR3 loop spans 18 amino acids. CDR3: CASSFIYMWGTEQETQYF. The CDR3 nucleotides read TGTGCCAGCAGTTTTATATATATGTGGGGGACGGAGCAAGAGACCCAGTACTTC.